These 17 T cell receptor beta chains share one sample of origin, sequenced in a study of T-cell memory formation after mild COVID-19. Via MiXCR, TCRdb re-called the 5' RACE reads, giving one row per CDR3 protein. The table records approximately 570,000 distinct CDR3 sequences, roughly 18% of them present only once. The specimen was PBMCs or a T cell subset sorted from them (not recorded which). The receptors originated from an adult woman who had mild COVID-19 (a few samples of this study predate the infection). Cell type and time point are not known.

The chain has TRBV7-6 and TRBJ2-3, with 7 nucleotides matching TRBD2. The V gene's germline CDR1 is SGHVS and CDR2 FNYEAQ. The CDR3 is 16 residues long. V gave up 5 bases and J gave up 0 bases; unmatched junction bases: 8. CDR3: CASSHRLAVSTDTQYF. The CDR3 DNA sequence: TGTGCCAGCAGCCACAGACTAGCAGTTAGCACAGATACGCAGTATTTT.

Only a few counts were recorded for this clonotype. This chain connects TRBV20-1 to TRBJ2-1; a possible D gene is TRBD2 (6 bases). Trimming pared 0 bases from V and 8 bases from J, leaving 17 bases between. CDR1 and CDR2 (germline): DFQATT, SNEGSKA (reference sequence). This CDR3 region has 15 residues. The CDR3 region is CSARDDFASGDEQFF. As DNA, the CDR3 is TGCAGTGCTAGAGATGACTTCGCTTCGGGGGATGAGCAGTTCTTC.

The chain has TRBV24-1 and TRBJ2-5; possible D gene TRBD2, 6 bases. CDR1 is KGHDR and CDR2 is SFDVKD in the germline V gene. The CDR3 covers 15 residues. The V and J ends lost 0 bases and 4 bases respectively, with 11 bases between them. CDR3 bases: TGTGCCACCAGTGATTTGCATCCCGGGGGAGAGACCCAGTACTTC. Translating gives CATSDLHPGGETQYF.

The gene calls are TRBV7-9 and TRBJ1-1; D is uncertain. V gave up 5 bases and J gave up 8 bases, with 15 bases separating them. The CDR3 spans 13 residues. Germline CDR1 SEHNR, CDR2 FQNEAQ (reference sequence). The CDR3 coding sequence is TGTGCCAGCAGCCAGGACGGTCGTGGGGAAGCTTTCTTT. Its protein is CASSQDGRGEAFF. The variable domain in full, with the rest retrieved from reference TRBV7-9 and TRBJ1-1, is DTGVSQNPRHKITKRGQNVTFRCDPISEHNRLYWYRQTLGQGPEFLTYFQNEAQLEKSRLLSDRFSAERPKGSFSTLEIQRTEQGDSAMYLCASSQDGRGEAFFGQGTRLTVV.

The genes are TRBV7-6 and TRBJ1-4, with D perhaps TRBD1 (6 bases). The ends were cut back, 1 base at V and 3 bases at J, with 18 bases in the middle. This CDR3 is 18 amino acids long. Germline CDR1 reads SGHVS; CDR2 reads FNYEAQ. CDR3 sequence reads: CASSLEPGQSDPNEKLFF. The CDR3 bases are TGTGCCAGCAGCTTAGAACCGGGACAATCAGATCCTAATGAAAAACTGTTTTTT.

The V call is TRBV6-5, the J call TRBJ2-5; D perhaps matches TRBD2 (6 bases). Germline lookup yields CDR1 MNHEY and CDR2 SVGAGI. Trimming left V 2 bases short and J 5 bases short, with 12 bases between. This CDR3 has 14 residues. Here the CDR3 reads CASSYGVGGETQYF. CDR3 nucleotides: TGTGCCAGCAGTTACGGGGTCGGAGGGGAGACCCAGTACTTC.

This clonotype was seen more than once but under ten times. The CDR3 region has the DNA TGCGCCAGCAGCCAAGAGTTCACGCCAAGGGACATCACCTACGAGCAGTACTTC. Protein: CASSQEFTPRDITYEQYF. This rearrangement joins TRBV4-3 to TRBJ2-7, with D possibly TRBD1 on 6 matching bases. Deletions cut 0 bases from V and 2 bases from J, with 20 bases between. The CDR3 runs 18 residues. Germline CDR1 LGHNA, CDR2 YSLEER.

The table lists this clonotype with a few counts. The genes are TRBV5-1 and TRBJ1-2, with D possibly TRBD1 on 5 matching bases. With 4 bases removed from V and 5 bases from J, the gap between germline ends came to 18 bases. There are 15 residues in the CDR3. CDR1 SGHRS and CDR2 YFSETQ come from the germline V gene. The CDR3, as DNA: TGCGCCAGCAGCCATCCCGCAGACAGTCGGTATGGCTACACCTTC. Its protein is CASSHPADSRYGYTF.

The rearrangement joins TRBV6-2 or TRBV6-3 to TRBJ2-1; 8 positions agree with TRBD2. J lost 7 bases, V lost 5 bases, and 4 bases had no gene match. Germline values: CDR1 MNHEY, CDR2 SVGEGT. The CDR3 has 13 residues. The CDR3 region is CASSARLANEQFF. CDR3 sequence (DNA): TGTGCCAGCAGTGCCCGACTAGCGAATGAGCAGTTCTTC.

In its sample, this clonotype was seen a few times. This chain connects TRBV11-3 to TRBJ1-2; D might be TRBD1 (6 bases). Trimming left V 5 bases short and J 7 bases short, with 17 bases between. Germline V CDR1 and CDR2: SGHNT, YENEEA. CDR3 length: 14 amino acids. In DNA form, the CDR3 reads TGTGCCAGCAGCCCCTCTGGGGGCAGGGCTGGCTACACCTTC. It translates to CASSPSGGRAGYTF.

This chain joins TRBV18 and TRBJ2-7; 7 bases are a match to TRBD2. Germline V gene sequence: CDR1 KGHSH, CDR2 LQKENI. This CDR3 contains 13 residues. J was trimmed by 4 bases and V by 6 bases; bases with no gene match: 6. The CDR3 spells CASSPREGYEQYF. The CDR3 bases are TGTGCCAGCTCCCCCAGGGAGGGATACGAGCAGTACTTC.

The genes are TRBV10-3 and TRBJ2-7, with TRBD2 identical over 10 bases. There are 15 residues in the CDR3. Germline lookup yields CDR1 ENHRY and CDR2 SYGVKD. Unmatched junction bases numbered 9, after V lost 3 bases and J lost 7 bases. As DNA, the CDR3 is TGTGCCATCAGTGATAGGCTAGCGGGGGTGTGGGAGCAGTACTTC. Amino acid sequence: CAISDRLAGVWEQYF.

The rearrangement uses TRBV24-1 and TRBJ2-1; TRBD1 is a possible D gene (6 bases). The CDR3 spans 11 residues. Germline V lookup: CDR1 KGHDR, CDR2 SFDVKD. V lost 5 bases and J lost 14, with 12 bases in between. CDR3 sequence (DNA): TGTGCCACCAGTGCATCAGGGGTTAAGTTCTTC. Translation: CATSASGVKFF.

This clonotype was seen only a few times. This chain connects TRBV15 to TRBJ2-1, with 9 bases identical to TRBD1. The germline V gene has CDR1 LNHNV and CDR2 YYDKDF (reference sequence). After removal of 2 bases from V and 4 bases from J, the junction contained 12 bases not matched to a gene. This CDR3 is 18 amino acids long. The chain's CDR3 is CATSRLDRGTRGYNEQFF. DNA of the CDR3: TGTGCCACCAGCAGATTGGACAGGGGCACGAGGGGTTACAATGAGCAGTTCTTC.

This chain connects TRBV6-5 to TRBJ2-7; 7 nucleotides match TRBD2. The CDR3 is 14 residues long. With 6 bases clipped from V and 2 bases from J, the junction kept 7 bases outside the gene matches. CDR1 is MNHEY and CDR2 is SVGAGI in the germline V gene. The CDR3 spells CASSGTTFAYEQYF. Written as DNA, the CDR3 is TGTGCCAGCAGCGGGACTACCTTCGCCTACGAGCAGTACTTC.

On this clonotype itself: A read error may account for a junction end that differs from germline. The rearrangement links TRBV5-4 to TRBJ1-2; a weak D match, TRBD1 (5 bases). Germline assignment: CDR1 SGHNT and CDR2 YYREEE (reference sequence). The CDR3 loop spans 13 amino acids. This CDR3 is CASSPMQGRFIAF. Written as DNA, the CDR3 is TGTGCCAGCAGCCCCATGCAGGGAAGGTTTATAGCCTTC.

The rearrangement links TRBV7-9 to TRBJ2-2, with D possibly being TRBD1 (6 bases). Trimming left V 5 bases short and J 2 bases short, with 15 bases between. The CDR3 has 16 residues. Germline CDR1 SEHNR, CDR2 FQNEAQ (reference sequence). This chain's CDR3 is CASSIIHRANTGELFF. The CDR3 DNA follows: TGTGCCAGCAGCATCATCCACAGGGCTAACACCGGGGAGCTGTTTTTT.